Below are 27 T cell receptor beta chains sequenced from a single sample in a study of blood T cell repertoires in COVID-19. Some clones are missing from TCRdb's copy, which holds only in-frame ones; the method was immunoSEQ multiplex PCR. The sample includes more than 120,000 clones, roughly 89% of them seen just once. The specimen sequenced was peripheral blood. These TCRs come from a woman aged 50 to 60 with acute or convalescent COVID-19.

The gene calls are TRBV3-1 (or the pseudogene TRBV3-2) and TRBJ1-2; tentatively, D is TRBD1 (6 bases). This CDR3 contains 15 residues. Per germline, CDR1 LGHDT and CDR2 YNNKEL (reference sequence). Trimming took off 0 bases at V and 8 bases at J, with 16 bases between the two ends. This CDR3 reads CASSQDLVGGRGYTF. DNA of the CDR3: TGTGCCAGCAGCCAAGATCTTGTAGGGGGAAGAGGCTACACCTTC.

The CDR3 DNA is TGTGCCAGTAGTATTGAGGGCGTGGACCGCTCCTATAATTCACCCCTCCACTTT. Translated, it gives CASSIEGVDRSYNSPLHF. V usage is TRBV19 and J usage is TRBJ1-6; D unclear. Trimming took 3 bases from V and 0 from J, leaving 15 bases between them. Germline V lookup: CDR1 LNHDA, CDR2 SQIVND (reference sequence). The CDR3 length is 18 residues.

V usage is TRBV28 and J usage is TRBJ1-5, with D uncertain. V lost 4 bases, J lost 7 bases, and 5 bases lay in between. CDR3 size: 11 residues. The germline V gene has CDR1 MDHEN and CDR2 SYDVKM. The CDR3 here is CASSSFQPQHF. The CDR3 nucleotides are TGTGCCAGCAGTTCGTTCCAGCCCCAGCATTTT.

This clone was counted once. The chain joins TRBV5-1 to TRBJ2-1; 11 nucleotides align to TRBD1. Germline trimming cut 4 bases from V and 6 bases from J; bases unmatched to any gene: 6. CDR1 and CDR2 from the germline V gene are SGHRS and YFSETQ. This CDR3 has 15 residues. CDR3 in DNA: TGCGCCAGCAGCCAAGGACAGGGGGCGTTCAATGAGCAGTTCTTC. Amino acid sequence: CASSQGQGAFNEQFF.

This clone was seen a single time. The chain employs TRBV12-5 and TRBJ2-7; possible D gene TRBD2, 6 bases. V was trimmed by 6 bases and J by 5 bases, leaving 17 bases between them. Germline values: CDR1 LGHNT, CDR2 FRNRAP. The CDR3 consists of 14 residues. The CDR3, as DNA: TGTGCTAGTGGCCTGGGGGTCGCGGGACACGAGCAGTACTTC. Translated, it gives CASGLGVAGHEQYF.

CDR3 DNA: TGTGCCAGCCAAGGACTCTCCTACGAGCAGTACTTC. Translating it yields CASQGLSYEQYF. The chain couples TRBV6-5 to TRBJ2-7, with D tentatively TRBD2 (5 bases). Germline lookup yields CDR1 MNHEY and CDR2 SVGAGI. V was pared by 8 bases and J by 0 bases, with 8 bases between. CDR3 length: 12 amino acids.

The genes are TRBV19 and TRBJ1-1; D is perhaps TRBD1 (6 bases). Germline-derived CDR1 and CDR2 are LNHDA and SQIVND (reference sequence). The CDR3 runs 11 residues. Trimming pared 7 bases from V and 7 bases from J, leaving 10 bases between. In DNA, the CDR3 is TGTGCCAGTACCGACAGGTATGAAGCTTTCTTT. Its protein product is CASTDRYEAFF.

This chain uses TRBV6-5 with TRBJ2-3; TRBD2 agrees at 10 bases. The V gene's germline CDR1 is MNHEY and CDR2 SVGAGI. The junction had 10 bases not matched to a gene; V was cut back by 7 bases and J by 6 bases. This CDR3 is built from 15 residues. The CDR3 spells CASTAPSGSKDTQYF. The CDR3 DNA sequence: TGTGCCAGCACCGCTCCTAGCGGGAGCAAGGATACGCAGTATTTT.

CDR3 DNA sequence: TGTGCCACCAGTGACCCCTTAAGGACAGGGGGCGAGCAGTACTTC. This gives the protein CATSDPLRTGGEQYF. The V and J genes are TRBV24-1 and TRBJ2-7, with 10 positions matching TRBD1. Germline-derived CDR1 and CDR2 are KGHDR and SFDVKD. V lost 4 bases to trimming and J lost 6 bases; unmatched junction nucleotides: 8. The CDR3 runs 15 residues.

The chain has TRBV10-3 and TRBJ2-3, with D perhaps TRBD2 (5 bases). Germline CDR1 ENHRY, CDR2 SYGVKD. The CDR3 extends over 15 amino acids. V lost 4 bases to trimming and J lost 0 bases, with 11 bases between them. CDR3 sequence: CAISAGGPSTDTQYF. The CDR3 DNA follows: TGTGCCATCAGTGCTGGCGGGCCCAGCACAGATACGCAGTATTTT.

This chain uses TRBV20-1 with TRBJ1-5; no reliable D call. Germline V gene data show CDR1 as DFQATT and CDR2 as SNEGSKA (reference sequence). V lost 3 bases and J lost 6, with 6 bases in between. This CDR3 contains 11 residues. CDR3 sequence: CSASYGQPQHF. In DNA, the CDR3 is TGCAGTGCTAGTTACGGTCAGCCCCAGCATTTT.

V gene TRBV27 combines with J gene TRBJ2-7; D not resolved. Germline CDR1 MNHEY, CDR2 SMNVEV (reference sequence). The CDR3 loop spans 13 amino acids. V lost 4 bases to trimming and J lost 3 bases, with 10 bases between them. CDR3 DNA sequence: TGTGCCAGCAGTTACAATAACCTCTACGAGCAGTACTTC. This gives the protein CASSYNNLYEQYF.

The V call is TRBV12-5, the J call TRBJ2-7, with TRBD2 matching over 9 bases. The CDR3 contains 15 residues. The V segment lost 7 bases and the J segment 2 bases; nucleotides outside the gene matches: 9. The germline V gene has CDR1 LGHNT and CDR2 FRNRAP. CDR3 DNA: TGTGCTAGTGTCCTGACTAGCGGTCGGACCTACGAGCAGTACTTC. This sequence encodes CASVLTSGRTYEQYF.

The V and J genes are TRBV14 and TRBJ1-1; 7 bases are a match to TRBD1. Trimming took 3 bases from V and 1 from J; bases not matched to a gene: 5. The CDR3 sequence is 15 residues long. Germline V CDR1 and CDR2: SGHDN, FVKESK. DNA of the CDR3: TGTGCCAGCAGCCAGATTGGGACAGAGAACACTGAAGCTTTCTTT. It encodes CASSQIGTENTEAFF.

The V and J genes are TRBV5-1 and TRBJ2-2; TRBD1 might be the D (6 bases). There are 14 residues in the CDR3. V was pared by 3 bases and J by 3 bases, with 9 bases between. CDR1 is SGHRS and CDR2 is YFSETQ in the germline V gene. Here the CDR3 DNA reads TGCGCCAGCAGCTCAACAGGGTACACCGGGGAGCTGTTTTTT. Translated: CASSSTGYTGELFF.

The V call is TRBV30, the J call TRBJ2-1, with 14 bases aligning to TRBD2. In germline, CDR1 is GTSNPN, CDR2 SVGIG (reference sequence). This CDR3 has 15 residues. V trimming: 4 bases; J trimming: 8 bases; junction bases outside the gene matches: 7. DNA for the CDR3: TGTGCCTGGAACCCGACTAGCGGGAGGGGAGATGAGCAGTTCTTC. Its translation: CAWNPTSGRGDEQFF.

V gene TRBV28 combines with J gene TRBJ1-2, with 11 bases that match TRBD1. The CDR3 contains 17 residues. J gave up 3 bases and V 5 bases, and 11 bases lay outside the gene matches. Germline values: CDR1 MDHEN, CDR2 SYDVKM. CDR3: CASSISGTGGRYYGYTF. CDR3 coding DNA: TGTGCCAGCAGTATCTCCGGGACAGGGGGGAGGTACTATGGCTACACCTTC.

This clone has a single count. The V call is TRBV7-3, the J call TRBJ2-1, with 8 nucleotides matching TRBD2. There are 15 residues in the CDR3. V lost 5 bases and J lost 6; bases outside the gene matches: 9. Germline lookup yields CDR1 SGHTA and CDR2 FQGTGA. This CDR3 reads CASSPAGGRTNEQFF. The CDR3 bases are TGTGCCAGCAGCCCCGCGGGCGGGAGGACCAATGAGCAGTTCTTC.

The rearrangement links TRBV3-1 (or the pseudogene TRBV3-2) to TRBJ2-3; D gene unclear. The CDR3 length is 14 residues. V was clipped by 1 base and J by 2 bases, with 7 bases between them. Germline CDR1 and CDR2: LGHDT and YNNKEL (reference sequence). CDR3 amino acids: CASSQGANTDTQYF. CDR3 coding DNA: TGTGCCAGCAGCCAAGGCGCCAACACAGATACGCAGTATTTT.

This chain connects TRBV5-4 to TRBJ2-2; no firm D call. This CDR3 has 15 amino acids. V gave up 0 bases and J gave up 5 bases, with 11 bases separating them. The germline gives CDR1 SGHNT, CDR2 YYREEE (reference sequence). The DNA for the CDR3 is TGTGCCAGCAGCTTGGAACTCCGATGGACCGGGGAGCTGTTTTTT. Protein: CASSLELRWTGELFF.

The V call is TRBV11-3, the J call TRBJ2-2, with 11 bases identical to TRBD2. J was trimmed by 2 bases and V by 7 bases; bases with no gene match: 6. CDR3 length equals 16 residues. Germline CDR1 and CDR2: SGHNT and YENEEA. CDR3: CASTQTSGVNTGELFF. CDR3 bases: TGTGCCAGCACTCAGACTAGCGGGGTCAACACCGGGGAGCTGTTTTTT.

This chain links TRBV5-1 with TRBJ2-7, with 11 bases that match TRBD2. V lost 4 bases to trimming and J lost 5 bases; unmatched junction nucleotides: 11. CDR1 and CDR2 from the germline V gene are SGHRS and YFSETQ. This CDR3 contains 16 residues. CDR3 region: CASSPPLAGVENEQYF. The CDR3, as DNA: TGCGCCAGCAGCCCGCCACTAGCGGGAGTCGAGAACGAGCAGTACTTC.

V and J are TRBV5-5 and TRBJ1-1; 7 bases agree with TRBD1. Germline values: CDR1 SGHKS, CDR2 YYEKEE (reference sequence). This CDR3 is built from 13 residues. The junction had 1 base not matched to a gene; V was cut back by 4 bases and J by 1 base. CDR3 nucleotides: TGTGCCAGCAGCCGACAGGGGAACACTGAAGCTTTCTTT. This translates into CASSRQGNTEAFF.

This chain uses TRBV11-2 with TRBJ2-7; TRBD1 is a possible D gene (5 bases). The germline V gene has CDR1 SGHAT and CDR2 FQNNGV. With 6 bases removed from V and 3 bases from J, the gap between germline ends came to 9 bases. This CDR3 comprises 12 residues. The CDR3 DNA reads TGTGCCAGCAGGCACGACAGCTACGAGCAGTACTTC. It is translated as CASRHDSYEQYF.

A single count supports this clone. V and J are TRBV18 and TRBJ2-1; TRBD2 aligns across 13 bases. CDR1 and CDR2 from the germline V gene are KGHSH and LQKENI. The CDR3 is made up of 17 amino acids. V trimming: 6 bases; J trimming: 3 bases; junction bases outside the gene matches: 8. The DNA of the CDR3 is TGTGCCAGCTCTCCCGGGACTAGCGGGGCGGTCTACAATGAGCAGTTCTTC. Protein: CASSPGTSGAVYNEQFF.

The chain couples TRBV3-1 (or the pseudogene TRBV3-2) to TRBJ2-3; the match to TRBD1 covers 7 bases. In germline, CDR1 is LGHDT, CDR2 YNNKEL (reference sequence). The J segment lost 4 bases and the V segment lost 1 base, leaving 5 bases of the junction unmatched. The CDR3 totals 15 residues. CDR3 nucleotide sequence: TGTGCCAGCAGCCAAGGACAGGGATCGCCAGATACGCAGTATTTT. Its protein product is CASSQGQGSPDTQYF.

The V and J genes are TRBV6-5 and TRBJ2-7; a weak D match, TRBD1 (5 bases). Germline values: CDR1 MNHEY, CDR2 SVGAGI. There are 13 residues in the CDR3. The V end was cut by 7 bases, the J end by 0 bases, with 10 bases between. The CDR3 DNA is TGTGCCAGCATCAGGGCACACTCCTACGAGCAGTACTTC. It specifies CASIRAHSYEQYF.